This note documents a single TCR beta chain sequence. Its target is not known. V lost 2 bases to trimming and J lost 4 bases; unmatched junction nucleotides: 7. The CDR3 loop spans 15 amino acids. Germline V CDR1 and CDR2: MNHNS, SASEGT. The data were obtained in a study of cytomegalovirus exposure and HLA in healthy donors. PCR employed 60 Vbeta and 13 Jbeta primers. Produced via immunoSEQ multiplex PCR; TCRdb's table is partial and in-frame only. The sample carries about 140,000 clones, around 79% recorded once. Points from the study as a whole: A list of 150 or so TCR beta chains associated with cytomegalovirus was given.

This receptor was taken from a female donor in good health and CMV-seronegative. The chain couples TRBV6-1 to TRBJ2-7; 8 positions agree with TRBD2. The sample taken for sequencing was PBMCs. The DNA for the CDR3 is TGTGCCAGCAGTGAAACGTCCGGGAGGGTGTACGAGCAGTACTTC. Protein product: CASSETSGRVYEQYF.